The sequence of this TCR beta chain was determined in a study of blood T cells in healthy people across ages. Findings and limits, study-wide: Aged donors had fewer naive CD4+ cells and lower diversity than long-lived donors. Per-million-T-cell TCR beta diversity fell roughly linearly with age. Using unsorted PBMCs precluded a conclusive naive versus antigen-experienced comparison.

With 4 bases clipped from V and 8 bases from J, the junction kept 9 bases outside the gene matches. The CDR3 sequence is 15 residues long. Germline CDR1 is LGHDT and CDR2 is YNNKEL (reference sequence). With regard to this clonotype: As yet, its antigen is unknown.

A J-beta primer mix and a sample-barcoded 5' primer were used in a second PCR of about 7 to 12 cycles. Each single sample gave us at least 2.5 million CDR3-containing paired-end reads. TCRdb re-called the 5' RACE reads with MiXCR, one entry per CDR3 protein. The table shows under 800,000 distinct CDR3 sequences, with around 21% occurring only once. This receptor was identified in a man aged 70-80 years in good health. Material: blood. The chain employs TRBV3-1 and TRBJ2-1, with TRBD2 matching 9 bases. CDR3: CASSPWGTSFDEQFF. CDR3 nucleotide sequence: TGTGCCAGCAGCCCGTGGGGGACTAGCTTCGATGAGCAGTTCTTC.